This T cell receptor (beta chain) derives from a study of blood T cell repertoires in COVID-19. Study overall: Acute and convalescent COVID-19 samples came from the United States, Italy and Spain.

Seattle-derived patients entered the study during active infection and were followed longitudinally. The repertoire was sequenced with immunoSEQ multiplex PCR; TCRdb's copy has only in-frame clones and lacks some. Here the sample spans more than 200,000 clones, 80% to 90% being singletons. This CDR3 has 18 amino acids. Trimming at V came to 5 bases and at J to 0 bases, leaving 14 bases not matched to a gene. CDR1 is SGHVS, CDR2 FQNEAQ, per germline. This chain joins TRBV7-8 and TRBJ2-3, with TRBD2 matching over 7 bases. The TCR originated in a woman aged 80 or over with COVID-19, enrolled during active disease. Sequenced sample: peripheral blood. As DNA, the CDR3 is TGTGCCAGCAGCCAGTGGGCCTCGACTAGCTCAAGCACAGATACGCAGTATTTT. Translation: CASSQWASTSSSTDTQYF.